What follows is one T cell receptor beta chain and its context. The study counted Cohort 3 donors as recovered given two negative PCRs, clearance, or symptom resolution. V dropped 4 bases and J dropped 2 bases, with 5 bases sitting between them. The CDR3 runs 12 residues. Germline loops: CDR1 LGHDT, CDR2 YNNKEL (reference sequence). This entry comes from a study of blood T cell repertoires in COVID-19. Whole-study context: Both acute and convalescent COVID-19 samples were obtained from the United States, Italy and Spain.

Profiling relied on immunoSEQ multiplex PCR, and the TCRdb table lists in-frame clones only, not all of them. Altogether 450,000 to 500,000 clones are present, about 85% being singletons, with the ten largest covering around 7.9%. This sequence was found in a woman aged 55-75 years who had recovered from COVID-19. The chain is built from TRBV3-1 (or the pseudogene TRBV3-2) and TRBJ1-1; D is unclear. The sequenced material came from PBMCs or T cells enriched from blood (not recorded which). CDR3 in amino acids: CASSPSNTEAFF. CDR3 bases: TGTGCCAGCAGCCCCTCCAACACTGAAGCTTTCTTT.